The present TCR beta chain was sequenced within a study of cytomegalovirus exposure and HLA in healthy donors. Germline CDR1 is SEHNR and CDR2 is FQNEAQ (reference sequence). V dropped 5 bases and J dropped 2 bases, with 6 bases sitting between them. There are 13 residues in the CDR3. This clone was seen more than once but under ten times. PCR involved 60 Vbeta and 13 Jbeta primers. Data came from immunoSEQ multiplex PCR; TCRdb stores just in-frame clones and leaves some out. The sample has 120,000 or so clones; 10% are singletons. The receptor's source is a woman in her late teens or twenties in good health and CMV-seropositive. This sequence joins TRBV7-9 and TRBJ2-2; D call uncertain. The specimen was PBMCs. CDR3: CASSPSNTGELFF. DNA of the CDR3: TGTGCCAGCAGCCCCAGTAACACCGGGGAGCTGTTTTTT. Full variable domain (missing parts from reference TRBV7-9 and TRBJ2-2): DTGVSQNPRHKITKRGQNVTFRCDPISEHNRLYWYRQTLGQGPEFLTYFQNEAQLEKSRLLSDRFSAERPKGSFSTLEIQRTEQGDSAMYLCASSPSNTGELFFGEGSRLTVL.